The sequence of this T cell receptor (beta chain) was determined in a study of blood T cell repertoires in COVID-19. On the study more broadly: The United States, Italy and Spain supplied acute and convalescent COVID-19 samples. In each case, the material was cDNA or gDNA derived from T cells, B-cell-depleted T cells, or PBMCs.

In the original processing: Estimated nucleated cell counts came from reference gene primer amplification. Assay: immunoSEQ multiplex PCR; the TCRdb copy retains only in-frame clones and omits some. From that table come the V and J calls and clone size; the DNA was used to work out D and trimming. In the table there are about 120,000 clones, more than 60% of which are singletons. This clone was seen a few times. CDR3 length: 14 residues. V was clipped by 0 bases and J by 5 bases, with 11 bases between them. CDR1 and CDR2 from the germline V gene are SGDLS and YYNGEE. The origin of this receptor is a man in his 70s with acute or convalescent COVID-19. The V and J genes are TRBV9 and TRBJ1-1; maybe TRBD1 (5 bases). The sequenced material came from peripheral blood. The CDR3 nucleotides read TGTGCCAGCAGCGTAGATCAGGGCAGAACTGAAGCTTTCTTT. It codes for CASSVDQGRTEAFF.